This T cell receptor (beta chain) is drawn from a study of T cell changes during pregnancy in multiple sclerosis. Clones were sequenced by immunoSEQ multiplex PCR, and TCRdb holds only the in-frame ones, with some missing. The sample lists over 50,000 clones; roughly 86% were seen once. V dropped 4 bases and J dropped 2; count of bases not matched to a gene: 6. The CDR3 contains 14 residues. Looked up from germline, CDR1 is SGHNT and CDR2 is YYREEE (reference sequence). The sequences come from peripheral blood, collected in the first trimester of pregnancy. The chain links TRBV5-4 to TRBJ2-7; 7 bases map to TRBD1. The receptor was isolated from a female donor with multiple sclerosis, enrolled in a pregnancy study. The CDR3 region is CASSPRQGAYEQYF. The CDR3 DNA reads TGTGCCAGCAGCCCGAGACAGGGTGCCTACGAGCAGTACTTC.